These 26 T cell receptor beta chains came from one sample sequenced in a study of CD8+CD57+ T cells in acquired aplastic anemia. The patients chosen for sequencing had shown expansion of CD8+CD57+ cells (detected by flow cytometry). Using genomic DNA as the template, TCR beta VDJ and CDR3 profiling was carried out. One entry per CDR3 protein, called by TCRdb with MiXCR from the reads. The sample shows 150,000 to 200,000 distinct CDR3 sequences, around 47% of them seen only once. The source material was sorted CD4+, CD8+, or CD8+CD57+ T cells (not recorded which) from PBMCs. The source of these receptors is a human donor with aplastic anemia.

This clonotype was counted ten times or more. The chain links TRBV5-1 to TRBJ2-7, with TRBD1 matching over 12 bases. CDR1 is SGHRS and CDR2 is YFSETQ in the germline V gene. This CDR3 has 17 amino acids. V shed 6 bases and J 4 bases; nucleotides not matched to a gene: 14. CDR3 sequence: CASTPRSLGQGAYEQYF. Here the CDR3 DNA reads TGCGCCAGCACCCCCAGAAGCCTGGGACAGGGGGCTTACGAGCAGTACTTC.

This clonotype was counted many times. The chain joins TRBV5-1 to TRBJ1-5, with 7 positions matching TRBD1. CDR3 size: 15 residues. Germline CDR1 reads SGHRS; CDR2 reads YFSETQ. Germline trimming cut 2 bases from V and 5 bases from J; bases unmatched to any gene: 7. This CDR3 reads CASSFQGGGDQPQHF. CDR3 nucleotide sequence: TGCGCCAGCAGCTTTCAGGGGGGAGGTGATCAGCCCCAGCATTTT. Filled out from reference TRBV5-1 and TRBJ1-5, the complete variable domain reads KAGVTQTPRYLIKTRGQQVTLSCSPISGHRSVSWYQQTPGQGLQFLFEYFSETQRNKGNFPGRFSGRQFSNSRSEMNVSTLELGDSALYLCASSFQGGGDQPQHFGDGTRLSIL.

This clonotype has a handful of counts. The chain uses TRBV11-3 and TRBJ1-3, with D tentatively TRBD1 (6 bases). The germline gives CDR1 SGHNT, CDR2 YENEEA. The CDR3 has 16 amino acids. With 1 base removed from V and 2 bases from J, the gap between germline ends came to 12 bases. The CDR3 DNA follows: TGTGCCAGCAGCTTAGTCGGGGGCCTAACTGGAAACACCATATATTTT. This codes for CASSLVGGLTGNTIYF.

The DNA for the CDR3 is TGTGCCAGCAGTGACAGGGGGAACTACGAGCAGTACTTC. It specifies CASSDRGNYEQYF. J is TRBJ2-7 and V is TRBV2, with 7 bases identical to TRBD1. Germline trimming cut 3 bases from V and 3 bases from J; bases unmatched to any gene: 2. Germline CDR1 SNHLY, CDR2 FYNNEI. The CDR3 runs to 13 residues.

This clonotype was seen a single time. The CDR3 nucleotides read TGTGCTAGAGCCGGACAGGGGAACGAGCAGTACTTC. Protein: CARAGQGNEQYF. V gene TRBV24-1 combines with J gene TRBJ2-7; 9 bases match TRBD1. The CDR3 contains 12 residues. Looked up from germline, CDR1 is KGHDR and CDR2 is SFDVKD.

This clonotype appeared once. The rearrangement joins TRBV5-4 to TRBJ1-1; D unresolved. V was trimmed by 4 bases and J by 0 bases, leaving 16 bases between them. The germline V gene encodes CDR1 SGHNT and CDR2 YYREEE (reference sequence). The CDR3 spans 16 residues. The CDR3 DNA sequence: TGTGCCAGCAGCATCGGGCAGAGGCGATTGAACACTGAAGCTTTCTTT. This encodes CASSIGQRRLNTEAFF.

This clonotype was recorded a few times. The rearrangement uses TRBV30 and TRBJ1-1; 12 nucleotides line up with TRBD1. This CDR3 is built from 16 residues. Germline-derived CDR1 and CDR2 are GTSNPN and SVGIG (reference sequence). V shed 0 bases and J 6 bases; nucleotides not matched to a gene: 8. In DNA form, the CDR3 reads TGTGCCTGGAGTGTAAATATTGGGACAGGGGGCTCTGAAGCTTTCTTT. This codes for CAWSVNIGTGGSEAFF.

This clonotype came up a few times. V gene TRBV29-1 combines with J gene TRBJ1-1; 8 nucleotides match TRBD1. Per the germline V gene, CDR1 is SQVTM and CDR2 is ANQGSEA. With 5 bases clipped from V and 0 bases from J, the junction kept 11 bases outside the gene matches. This CDR3 is built from 16 residues. The CDR3 region has the DNA TGCAGCGTTCGACTAGGGGACAGGCCAATGAACACTGAAGCTTTCTTT. It is translated as CSVRLGDRPMNTEAFF.

This clonotype was recorded a few times. A much larger clone differs by one base, so this may be a read error. The chain carries TRBV11-2 and TRBJ2-3; D call uncertain. Germline V gene data show CDR1 as SGHAT and CDR2 as FQNNGV. The germline V and J ends were trimmed by 5 bases and 0 bases, with 12 bases remaining between them. The CDR3 loop spans 15 amino acids. The CDR3 sequence is CASSLQDGSTDTQYF. The CDR3 nucleotides read TGTGCCAGCAGCCTCCAAGACGGGAGCACAGATACGCAGTATTTT.

CDR3 nucleotide sequence: TGCAGTGCTAAGTCCCCCAATGAGCAGTTCTTC. Its translation is CSAKSPNEQFF. V is TRBV20-1 and J is TRBJ2-1, with D hard to call. CDR1 is DFQATT and CDR2 is SNEGSKA in the germline V gene (reference sequence). This CDR3 has 11 amino acids. V lost 4 bases and J lost 6, with 7 bases in between.

The chain combines TRBV19 with TRBJ1-6; 7 nucleotides line up with TRBD1. The germline gives CDR1 LNHDA, CDR2 SQIVND (reference sequence). This CDR3 comprises 14 residues. V gave up 7 bases and J gave up 9 bases; unmatched junction bases: 9. CDR3 amino acids: CASINRDSLSPLHF. The CDR3 DNA reads TGTGCCAGTATCAACAGGGACAGCCTTTCACCCCTCCACTTT.

This clonotype appeared many times. The genes are TRBV9 and TRBJ1-2; 8 bases match TRBD1. This CDR3 has 15 residues. Losses at the gene ends were 2 bases for V and 3 bases for J; bases not matched to a gene: 6. The V gene's germline CDR1 is SGDLS and CDR2 YYNGEE. The CDR3 coding sequence is TGTGCCAGCAGCGTCTTACAGGGGGGAGACTATGGCTACACCTTC. Translation: CASSVLQGGDYGYTF.

This chain joins TRBV4-1 and TRBJ2-7; D call uncertain. V dropped 0 bases and J dropped 1 base, with 10 bases sitting between them. The germline CDR1 and CDR2 sequences are MGHRA and YSYEKL. CDR3 length: 15 amino acids. The CDR3 nucleotides are TGCGCCAGCAGCCAAGAACGGGTCAGTTCCTACGAGCAGTACTTC. This translates into CASSQERVSSYEQYF.

This clonotype was seen a few times. This chain joins TRBV2 and TRBJ2-6, with D unresolved. V shed 4 bases and J shed 0 bases, with 7 bases lying between them. The CDR3 spans 15 residues. Germline V gene sequence: CDR1 SNHLY, CDR2 FYNNEI. The CDR3 sequence: CASSADGSGANVLTF. The CDR3 DNA reads as TGTGCCAGCAGTGCCGACGGCTCTGGGGCCAACGTCCTGACTTTC.

The chain is built from TRBV6-1 and TRBJ2-1, with 11 bases identical to TRBD2. J lost 6 bases, V lost 4 bases, and 8 bases had no gene match. Germline loops: CDR1 MNHNS, CDR2 SASEGT. The CDR3 contains 16 residues. The CDR3 here is CASSAVAGGAGNEQFF. The CDR3 coding sequence is TGTGCCAGCAGTGCCGTAGCGGGAGGGGCAGGCAATGAGCAGTTCTTC.

This clonotype was seen many times. Mismatch with germline at one junction end may stem from a read error. The rearrangement uses TRBV7-2 and TRBJ2-2; 10 bases fit TRBD2. Germline assignment: CDR1 SGHTA and CDR2 FQGNSA. The CDR3 loop spans 15 amino acids. The CDR3 coding sequence is TGTGCCACCAGCCAAGCGGGAGGGCCGGTCGGGGAGCTGTTTTTT. Translating gives CATSQAGGPVGELFF.

J is TRBJ1-2 and V is TRBV29-1, with TRBD1 as a possible D gene (5 bases). The CDR3 runs 14 residues. V lost 4 bases to trimming and J lost 4 bases, with 16 bases between them. The germline V gene encodes CDR1 SQVTM and CDR2 ANQGSEA. CDR3 bases: TGCAGCGTTGCGGGGGAAGGGGCAACCTATGGCTACACCTTC. Residues: CSVAGEGATYGYTF.

As to this clonotype: Just one base apart from a much larger clone, this may be a read error. The chain links TRBV9 to TRBJ2-3; D is unclear. V dropped 0 bases and J dropped 7 bases, with 9 bases sitting between them. Germline-derived CDR1 and CDR2 are SGDLS and YYNGEE. This CDR3 spans 13 amino acids. The CDR3 protein is CASSVAVAYTQYF. The CDR3 nucleotides read TGTGCCAGCAGCGTAGCGGTGGCATATACGCAGTATTTT.

This clonotype came up many times. V usage is TRBV15 and J usage is TRBJ1-2; 7 bases fit TRBD1. Unmatched junction bases numbered 2, after V lost 0 bases and J lost 4 bases. Germline V gene data show CDR1 as LNHNV and CDR2 as YYDKDF (reference sequence). CDR3 length equals 14 residues. The CDR3 bases are TGTGCCACCAGCAGAGATCACAGGGGCTATGGCTACACCTTC. This encodes CATSRDHRGYGYTF.

This rearrangement joins TRBV12-3 or TRBV12-4 to TRBJ2-2; 8 positions match TRBD1. The length of the CDR3 is 16 residues. Trimming removed 2 bases from V and 7 bases from J; junction bases left unmatched: 9. The CDR3 nucleotides are TGTGCCAGCAGTTTAAGCAGGGGGCGTAGTATCGGGGAGCTGTTTTTT. Encoded protein: CASSLSRGRSIGELFF.

The chain links TRBV7-9 to TRBJ2-7; D is possibly TRBD1 or TRBD2 (5 bases each). This CDR3 is 14 amino acids long. Germline V gene sequence: CDR1 SEHNR, CDR2 FQNEAQ (reference sequence). V dropped 5 bases and J dropped 2 bases, with 13 bases sitting between them. Here the CDR3 reads CASSPVVGAYEQYF. The CDR3 DNA sequence: TGTGCCAGCAGCCCCGTTGTGGGGGCCTACGAGCAGTACTTC.

Ten or more counts support this clonotype. J is TRBJ1-4 and V is TRBV18; D might be TRBD1 (5 bases). Trimming cost V 5 bases and J 8 bases, with 12 bases left between them. The CDR3 is 13 residues long. CDR1 is KGHSH and CDR2 is LQKENI in the germline V gene. This CDR3 reads CASSTTVTEKLFF. Written as DNA, the CDR3 is TGTGCCAGCTCAACGACAGTAACAGAAAAACTGTTTTTT.

This chain links TRBV2 with TRBJ2-1, with 7 bases aligning to TRBD2. This CDR3 has 14 amino acids. In germline, CDR1 is SNHLY, CDR2 FYNNEI. The V segment lost 7 bases and the J segment 3 bases; nucleotides outside the gene matches: 6. DNA of the CDR3: TGTGCCAGCAAGGACGGCGGGGGCTACAATGAGCAGTTCTTC. The encoded protein is CASKDGGGYNEQFF.

In this sample, this clonotype turned up once. V and J are TRBV9 and TRBJ2-1, with D hard to call. Germline-derived CDR1 and CDR2 are SGDLS and YYNGEE. This CDR3 has 11 residues. The V and J ends lost 3 bases and 9 bases respectively, with 7 bases between them. CDR3 residues: CASSGIGEQFF. CDR3 sequence (DNA): TGTGCCAGCAGCGGGATCGGTGAGCAGTTCTTC. The variable domain in full, completed from reference TRBV9 and TRBJ2-1, reads DSGVTQTPKHLITATGQRVTLRCSPRSGDLSVYWYQQSLDQGLQFLIQYYNGEERAKGNILERFSAQQFPDLHSELNLSSLELGDSALYFCASSGIGEQFFGPGTRLTVL.

CDR3: CSVELAGANEQFF. Here the CDR3 DNA reads TGCAGCGTTGAGCTAGCGGGAGCCAATGAGCAGTTCTTC. The chain joins TRBV29-1 to TRBJ2-1, with TRBD2 matching 10 bases. V was clipped by 3 bases and J by 6 bases; unmatched bases: 2. Germline-derived CDR1 and CDR2 are SQVTM and ANQGSEA. The CDR3 is 13 residues long.

This clonotype was counted ten times or more. V usage is TRBV29-1 and J usage is TRBJ2-3, with a weak D call TRBD2 (6 bases). This CDR3 contains 15 residues. Trimming stripped 4 bases from V and 4 bases from J, with 18 bases between. The germline CDR1 and CDR2 sequences are SQVTM and ANQGSEA. CDR3 loop: CSVGGAGLRADTQYF. CDR3 DNA sequence: TGCAGCGTTGGTGGAGCGGGCTTACGAGCAGATACGCAGTATTTT.